This T cell receptor (beta chain) was obtained from a study of shared clonotypes between healthy human individuals. Positive CCR7 selection of CD45RO-negative cells yielded the naive CD8 cells, and terminally differentiated effector memory CD45RA+ cells were excluded. Recent vaccinations or acute infections were absent in the healthy HIV-negative adult donors. This table comes from immunoSEQ multiplex PCR, and its TCRdb copy is limited to in-frame clones, with some not included. The sample shows 650,000 to 800,000 clones, just over 90% of them seen only once. Regarding this clone: Antigen unknown. Other DNA sequences from this sample encode an identical CDR3 as well.

This CDR3 region has 15 residues. Germline V lookup: CDR1 MDHEN, CDR2 SYDVKM. With 3 bases clipped from V and 5 bases from J, the junction kept 3 bases outside the gene matches. Regarding the study as a whole: Against clonotypes common to all four donors, non-shared ones had lower generation probabilities. Approximately 5.3% was the fraction of naive CD4 clonotypes found shared across a few donors.

This receptor was taken from a man under 40 in good health. The sample comprised naive CD8+ T cells sorted from blood. The chain joins TRBV28 to TRBJ2-2; 10 bases are a match to TRBD1. CDR3 nucleotides: TGTGCCAGCAGTTTGGGGACAGGGGTAACCGGGGAGCTGTTTTTT. This encodes CASSLGTGVTGELFF.